In this sample, the clone carrying this TCR beta chain turned up once. Its matching antigen is unknown. TCRdb's table, derived via immunoSEQ multiplex PCR, lists solely in-frame clones and lacks some. The table includes approximately 20,000 clones, roughly 87% detected once. Treatment was busulfan-fludarabine conditioning, a marrow graft, and cyclophosphamide on days +3 and +4. This sample stems from a study of T cells after posttransplantation cyclophosphamide. Broader study findings: Recipient CMV seropositivity and CMV reactivation strongly tracked TRB clonality. Later post-transplant blood repertoires were often dominated by donor CD8+ memory clones. TRB overlap between skin or GI tissue T cells and blood was limited.

Trimming removed 5 bases at V and 0 bases at J, with 13 bases between. CDR1 is SGHVS, CDR2 FQNEAQ, per germline. This CDR3 spans 16 amino acids. V usage is TRBV7-8 and J usage is TRBJ1-4, with D tentatively TRBD1 (6 bases). The sample consisted of PBMCs, taken after allogeneic stem cell transplant with posttransplant cyclophosphamide. The source of this sequence is a female patient aged 35 to 55 who received an allogeneic stem cell transplant from a related donor, was CMV-positive, and had no GVHD. The T cells may come from the graft donor. Here the CDR3 DNA reads TGTGCCAGCAGCGTCGGACAGCTTGCAACTAATGAAAAACTGTTTTTT. Amino acids: CASSVGQLATNEKLFF.